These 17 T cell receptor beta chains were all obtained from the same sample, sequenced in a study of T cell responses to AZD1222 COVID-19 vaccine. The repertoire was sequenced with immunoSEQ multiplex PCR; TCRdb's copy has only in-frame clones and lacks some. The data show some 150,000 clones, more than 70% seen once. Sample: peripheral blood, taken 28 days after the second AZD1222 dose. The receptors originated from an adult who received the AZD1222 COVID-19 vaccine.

Here the CDR3 reads CASSLAGAVSTYEQYF. The CDR3 coding sequence is TGCGCCAGCAGCTTGGCCGGGGCAGTGTCTACCTACGAGCAGTACTTC. The chain carries TRBV5-1 and TRBJ2-7; the D gene could be TRBD1 or TRBD2 (5 bases each). Looked up from germline, CDR1 is SGHRS and CDR2 is YFSETQ. The CDR3 is 16 residues long. V gave up 0 bases and J gave up 2 bases, with 15 bases separating them. Using reference TRBV5-1 and TRBJ2-7 for the parts outside the CDR3, the full variable domain is KAGVTQTPRYLIKTRGQQVTLSCSPISGHRSVSWYQQTPGQGLQFLFEYFSETQRNKGNFPGRFSGRQFSNSRSEMNVSTLELGDSALYLCASSLAGAVSTYEQYFGPGTRLTVT.

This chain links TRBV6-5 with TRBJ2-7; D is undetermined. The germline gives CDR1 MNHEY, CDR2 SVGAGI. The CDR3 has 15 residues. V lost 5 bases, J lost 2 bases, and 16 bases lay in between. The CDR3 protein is CASSPRMDATYEQYF. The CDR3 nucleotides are TGTGCCAGCAGTCCTAGGATGGACGCTACCTACGAGCAGTACTTC.

CDR3 protein: CASSYGGPMNTEAFF. CDR3 nucleotides: TGTGCCAGCAGTTATGGGGGGCCCATGAACACTGAAGCTTTCTTT. The genes are TRBV6-2 or TRBV6-3 and TRBJ1-1; tentatively, D is TRBD1 (6 bases). V was clipped by 3 bases and J by 0 bases, with 11 bases between them. Germline V lookup: CDR1 MNHEY, CDR2 SVGEGT. This CDR3 is 15 amino acids long.

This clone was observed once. The CDR3 loop reads CASSLASKSHEQYF. DNA of the CDR3: TGTGCCAGCAGCTTAGCCTCCAAGTCCCACGAGCAGTACTTC. This chain links TRBV13 with TRBJ2-7; D gene unclear. Between the trimmed V and J ends, which lost 1 base and 5 bases, there was a span of 12 bases. From germline, CDR1 is PRHDT and CDR2 FYEKMQ (reference sequence). The CDR3 spans 14 residues.

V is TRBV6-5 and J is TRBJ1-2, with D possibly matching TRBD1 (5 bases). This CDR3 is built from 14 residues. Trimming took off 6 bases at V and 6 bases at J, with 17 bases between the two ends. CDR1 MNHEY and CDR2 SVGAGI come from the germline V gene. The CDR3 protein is CASRPSSGSNGYTF. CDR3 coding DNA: TGTGCCAGCAGGCCAAGTTCAGGGAGCAATGGCTACACCTTC.

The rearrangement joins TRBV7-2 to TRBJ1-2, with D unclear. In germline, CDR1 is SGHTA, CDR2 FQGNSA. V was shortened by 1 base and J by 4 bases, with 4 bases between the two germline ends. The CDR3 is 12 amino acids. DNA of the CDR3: TGTGCCAGCAGCTTAGAACGCTATGGCTACACCTTC. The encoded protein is CASSLERYGYTF.

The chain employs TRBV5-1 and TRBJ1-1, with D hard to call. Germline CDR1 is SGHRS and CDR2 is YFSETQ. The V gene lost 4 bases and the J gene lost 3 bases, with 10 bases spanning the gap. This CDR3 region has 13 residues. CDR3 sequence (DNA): TGCGCCAGCAGCGTTCAGAGGGACACTGAAGCTTTCTTT. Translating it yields CASSVQRDTEAFF. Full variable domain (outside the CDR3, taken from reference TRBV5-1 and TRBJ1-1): KAGVTQTPRYLIKTRGQQVTLSCSPISGHRSVSWYQQTPGQGLQFLFEYFSETQRNKGNFPGRFSGRQFSNSRSEMNVSTLELGDSALYLCASSVQRDTEAFFGQGTRLTVV.

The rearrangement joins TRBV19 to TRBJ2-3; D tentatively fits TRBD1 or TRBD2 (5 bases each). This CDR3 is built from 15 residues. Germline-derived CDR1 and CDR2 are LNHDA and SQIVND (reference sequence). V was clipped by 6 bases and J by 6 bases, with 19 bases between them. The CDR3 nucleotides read TGTGCCAGTAGGCCTGGGACGGCTGGAGCTGATACGCAGTATTTT. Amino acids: CASRPGTAGADTQYF.

The CDR3 DNA reads TGTGCCAGCAGTTTAGCCCAGGGTGTCTACGAGCAGTACTTC. Protein sequence: CASSLAQGVYEQYF. V usage is TRBV27 and J usage is TRBJ2-7; D is perhaps TRBD1 (5 bases). The CDR3 totals 14 residues. Trimming removed 2 bases at V and 3 bases at J, with 11 bases between. Germline CDR1 is MNHEY and CDR2 is SMNVEV (reference sequence).

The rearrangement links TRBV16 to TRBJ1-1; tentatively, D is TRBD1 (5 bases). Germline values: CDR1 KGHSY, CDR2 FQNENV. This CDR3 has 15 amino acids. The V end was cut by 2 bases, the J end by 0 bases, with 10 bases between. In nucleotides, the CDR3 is TGTGCCAGCAGCCAAAACACAGGCCTGAACACTGAAGCTTTCTTT. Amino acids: CASSQNTGLNTEAFF.

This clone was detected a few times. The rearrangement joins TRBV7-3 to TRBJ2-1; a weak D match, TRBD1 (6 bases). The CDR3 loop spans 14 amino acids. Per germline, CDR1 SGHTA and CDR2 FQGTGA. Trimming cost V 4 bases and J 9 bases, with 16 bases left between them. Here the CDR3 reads CASSSQTGSGEQFF. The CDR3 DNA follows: TGTGCCAGCAGCTCTCAGACAGGATCCGGTGAGCAGTTCTTC.

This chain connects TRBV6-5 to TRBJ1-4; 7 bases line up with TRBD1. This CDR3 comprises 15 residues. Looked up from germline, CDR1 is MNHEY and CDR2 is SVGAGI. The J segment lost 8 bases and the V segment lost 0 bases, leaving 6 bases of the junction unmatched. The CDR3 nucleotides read TGTGCCAGCAGTTACTCTGGACAGGTCTGGGAAAAACTGTTTTTT. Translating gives CASSYSGQVWEKLFF.

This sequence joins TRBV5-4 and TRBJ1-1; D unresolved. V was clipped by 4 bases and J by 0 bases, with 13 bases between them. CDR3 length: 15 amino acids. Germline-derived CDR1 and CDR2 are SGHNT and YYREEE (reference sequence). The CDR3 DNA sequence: TGTGCCAGCAGCCCCGCCGGGTCAATGAACACTGAAGCTTTCTTT. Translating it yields CASSPAGSMNTEAFF.

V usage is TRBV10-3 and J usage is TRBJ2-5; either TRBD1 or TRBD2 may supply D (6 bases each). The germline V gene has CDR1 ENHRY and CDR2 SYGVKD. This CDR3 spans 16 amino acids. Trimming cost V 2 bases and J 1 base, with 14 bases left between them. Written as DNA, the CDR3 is TGTGCCATCAGTGAGAGCCACGGGGGCCTCCAAGAGACCCAGTACTTC. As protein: CAISESHGGLQETQYF.

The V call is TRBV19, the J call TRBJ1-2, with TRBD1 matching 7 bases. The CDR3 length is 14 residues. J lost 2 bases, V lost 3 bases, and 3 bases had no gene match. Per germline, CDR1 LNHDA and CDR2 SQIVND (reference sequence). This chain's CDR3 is CASSIATGNYGYTF. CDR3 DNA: TGTGCCAGTAGTATTGCGACAGGGAACTATGGCTACACCTTC.

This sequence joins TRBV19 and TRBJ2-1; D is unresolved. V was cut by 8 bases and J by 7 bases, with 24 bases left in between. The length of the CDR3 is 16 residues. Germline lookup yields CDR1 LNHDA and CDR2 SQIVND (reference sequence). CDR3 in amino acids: CASGQRTAVLRNEQFF. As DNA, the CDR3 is TGTGCCAGTGGCCAGAGGACGGCGGTACTACGGAATGAGCAGTTCTTC.

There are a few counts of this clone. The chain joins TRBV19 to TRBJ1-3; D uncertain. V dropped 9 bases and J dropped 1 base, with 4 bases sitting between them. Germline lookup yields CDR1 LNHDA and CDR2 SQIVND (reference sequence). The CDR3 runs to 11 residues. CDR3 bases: TGTGCCAGCAGGTCTGGAAACACCATATATTTT. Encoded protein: CASRSGNTIYF.